The 15 T cell receptor beta chains presented below share a single source sample, sequenced in a study of neurological immune-mediated disorders. TCRdb redid the calling of the 5' RACE reads with MiXCR, one entry per CDR3 protein. This sample has about 59,000 distinct CDR3 sequences, with 3% to 4.5% found just once. The sample consisted of PBMCs. These receptors originate from a woman in her 30s with multiple sclerosis.

This clonotype was detected only a few times. The chain carries TRBV9 and TRBJ2-5; D gene ambiguous. CDR3 length: 14 amino acids. With 0 bases removed from V and 5 bases from J, the gap between germline ends came to 11 bases. Looked up from germline, CDR1 is SGDLS and CDR2 is YYNGEE. DNA for the CDR3: TGTGCCAGCAGCGTAGGTACAGCGCGGGAGACCCAGTACTTC. This translates into CASSVGTARETQYF. The full variable domain, rest sourced from reference TRBV9 and TRBJ2-5, is DSGVTQTPKHLITATGQRVTLRCSPRSGDLSVYWYQQSLDQGLQFLIQYYNGEERAKGNILERFSAQQFPDLHSELNLSSLELGDSALYFCASSVGTARETQYFGPGTRLLVL.

This clonotype was found many times. The gene calls are TRBV15 and TRBJ1-1, with unresolved D. Trimming stripped 3 bases from V and 2 bases from J, with 10 bases between. The CDR3 is made up of 14 amino acids. CDR1 LNHNV and CDR2 YYDKDF come from the germline V gene (reference sequence). The CDR3 nucleotides read TGTGCCACCAGCAGCCTGGGAGCTAACACTGAAGCTTTCTTT. It yields the protein CATSSLGANTEAFF.

For this clonotype: Because it lacks the conserved phenylalanine or tryptophan at the end, this CDR3 is likely a read error. The chain couples TRBV9 to TRBJ1-6; D is uncertain. Germline V gene lookup returns CDR1 SGDLS and CDR2 YYNGEE. The V gene lost 3 bases and the J gene lost 0 bases, with 16 bases spanning the gap. The CDR3 loop spans 18 amino acids. The CDR3 is CASSEGASSSSYNSPLHC. In DNA, the CDR3 is TGTGCCAGCAGCGAAGGAGCCAGCTCTAGCTCCTATAATTCACCCCTCCACTGT.

This clonotype has a count of ten or more. The chain carries TRBV5-6 and TRBJ1-1; 11 bases align to TRBD1. The CDR3 loop spans 17 amino acids. V trimming: 1 base; J trimming: 2 bases; junction bases outside the gene matches: 7. CDR1 and CDR2 from the germline V gene are SGHDT and YYEEEE. The DNA for the CDR3 is TGTGCCAGCAGCTTGCATTTGGGACAGGGGGTCAACACTGAAGCTTTCTTT. This encodes CASSLHLGQGVNTEAFF.

This clonotype was observed at least ten times. The chain joins TRBV6-1 to TRBJ1-5; TRBD1 is a possible D gene (6 bases). Germline V gene lookup returns CDR1 MNHNS and CDR2 SASEGT. The CDR3 covers 14 residues. Between the trimmed V and J ends, which lost 0 bases and 8 bases, there was a span of 11 bases. The CDR3 bases are TGTGCCAGCAGTGAAGCAGGGGGAGGGAAGCCCCAGCATTTT. This encodes CASSEAGGGKPQHF.

This clonotype was seen repeatedly, ten times or more. The chain is built from TRBV5-1 and TRBJ2-3; D is undetermined. This CDR3 contains 14 residues. V lost 5 bases, J lost 3 bases, and 13 bases lay in between. Germline CDR1 SGHRS, CDR2 YFSETQ. The CDR3 region has the DNA TGCGCCAGCAGAGCAAAACAGTTGACAGATACGCAGTATTTT. Translating gives CASRAKQLTDTQYF.

This clonotype was seen at least ten times. The J gene is TRBJ2-7, the V gene TRBV19; no clear D. Germline V CDR1 and CDR2: LNHDA, SQIVND (reference sequence). With 3 bases removed from V and 2 bases from J, the gap between germline ends came to 8 bases. This CDR3 has 13 amino acids. The CDR3 coding sequence is TGTGCCAGTAGTATTGGTAGGACCTACGAGCAGTACTTC. Translating it yields CASSIGRTYEQYF. Looking up the rest from reference TRBV19 and TRBJ2-7 gives the full variable domain: DGGITQSPKYLFRKEGQNVTLSCEQNLNHDAMYWYRQDPGQGLRLIYYSQIVNDFQKGDIAEGYSVSREKKESFPLTVTSAQKNPTAFYLCASSIGRTYEQYFGPGTRLTVT.

This clonotype came up many times. This chain joins TRBV3-1 and TRBJ1-6; 8 bases map to TRBD1. There are 15 residues in the CDR3. The germline V gene encodes CDR1 LGHDT and CDR2 YNNKEL (reference sequence). Trimming at V came to 1 base and at J to 7 bases, leaving 3 bases not matched to a gene. The CDR3 DNA follows: TGTGCCAGCAGCCAAGGGGACAGGAAAAATTCACCCCTCCACTTT. Encoded protein: CASSQGDRKNSPLHF.

This clonotype has a count of ten or more. This chain connects TRBV27 to TRBJ2-7, with D unresolved. The CDR3 is made up of 13 amino acids. Looked up from germline, CDR1 is MNHEY and CDR2 is SMNVEV (reference sequence). V was trimmed by 3 bases and J by 2 bases, leaving 8 bases between them. Written as DNA, the CDR3 is TGTGCCAGCAGTTTGGCGGACCCCTACGAGCAGTACTTC. Translation: CASSLADPYEQYF.

Many counts were recorded for this clonotype. This chain connects TRBV5-1 to TRBJ1-3; D uncertain. The CDR3 is 14 amino acids. CDR1 SGHRS and CDR2 YFSETQ come from the germline V gene. V lost 4 bases, J lost 4 bases, and 12 bases lay in between. CDR3: CASSPTDPGNTIYF. In DNA, the CDR3 is TGCGCCAGCAGCCCGACTGATCCAGGAAACACCATATATTTT.

This clonotype was counted ten times or more. The rearrangement links TRBV20-1 to TRBJ2-3; TRBD2 matches at 11 bases. The CDR3 is 17 amino acids. Germline-derived CDR1 and CDR2 are DFQATT and SNEGSKA (reference sequence). The V and J ends lost 3 bases and 3 bases, in that order; junction bases with no gene match: 11. The CDR3 region has the DNA TGCAGTGCTAGGGTTACCTTAGCGGGAGGGCCGACAGATACGCAGTATTTT. Encoded protein: CSARVTLAGGPTDTQYF.

The chain couples TRBV7-2 to TRBJ2-1, with D possibly being TRBD2 (5 bases). This CDR3 has 16 amino acids. V shed 1 base and J shed 8 bases, with 18 bases lying between them. Germline loops: CDR1 SGHTA, CDR2 FQGNSA. This chain's CDR3 is CASSLGVGIASHEQFF. The CDR3 DNA is TGTGCCAGCAGCTTAGGGGTCGGAATAGCGAGCCATGAGCAGTTCTTC. Using reference TRBV7-2 and TRBJ2-1 for the parts outside the CDR3, the full variable domain is GAGVSQSPSNKVTEKGKDVELRCDPISGHTALYWYRQSLGQGLEFLIYFQGNSAPDKSGLPSDRFSAERTGGSVSTLTIQRTQQEDSAVYLCASSLGVGIASHEQFFGPGTRLTVL.

This clonotype was seen once. The chain couples TRBV19 to TRBJ2-7; the D call may be TRBD1 or TRBD2 (5 bases each). Per the germline V gene, CDR1 is LNHDA and CDR2 is SQIVND (reference sequence). V was cut by 3 bases and J by 6 bases, with 18 bases left in between. The CDR3 totals 15 residues. The CDR3 DNA follows: TGTGCCAGTAGTATTATGGGACGGGGAACCGGCGAGCAGTACTTC. Its protein product is CASSIMGRGTGEQYF.

This clonotype was recorded many times. The chain recombines TRBV7-2 with TRBJ2-7; maybe TRBD2 (6 bases). Germline CDR1 is SGHTA and CDR2 is FQGNSA. The V end was cut by 5 bases, the J end by 6 bases, with 14 bases between. The CDR3 is 13 residues long. CDR3 region: CASSQRGIGEQYF. Here the CDR3 DNA reads TGTGCCAGCAGCCAGCGCGGGATTGGCGAGCAGTACTTC.

Ten or more counts support this clonotype. The chain uses TRBV5-1 and TRBJ1-3, with a tentative D call TRBD1 (5 bases). Trimming shortened V by 5 bases and J by 0 bases, and 12 bases separated the two germline ends. Germline V CDR1 and CDR2: SGHRS, YFSETQ. The CDR3 is 15 amino acids. The CDR3 nucleotides read TGCGCCAGCAGGTCGGGACTGAACTCTGGAAACACCATATATTTT. It is translated as CASRSGLNSGNTIYF. The variable domain in full, completed from reference TRBV5-1 and TRBJ1-3, reads KAGVTQTPRYLIKTRGQQVTLSCSPISGHRSVSWYQQTPGQGLQFLFEYFSETQRNKGNFPGRFSGRQFSNSRSEMNVSTLELGDSALYLCASRSGLNSGNTIYFGEGSWLTVV.